The 14 T cell receptor beta chains reported below all come from one sample, sequenced in a study of T cells after yellow fever vaccination. Using its own MiXCR run on the 5' RACE reads, TCRdb lists one record per CDR3 protein. Found here are 150,000 to 200,000 distinct CDR3 sequences, approximately 10% of them singletons; the top ten hold approximately 34%. The specimen comprised CD8+ T cells sorted from PBMCs, sampled 15 days after the yellow fever booster vaccination. These receptors came from a man younger than 30 who received the YFV17D yellow fever vaccine.

CDR3: CASRRDSGSYNEQFF. The DNA of the CDR3 is TGTGCCAGCCGTAGGGATTCGGGCTCCTACAATGAGCAGTTCTTC. The V call is TRBV6-2 or TRBV6-3, the J call TRBJ2-1; D gene ambiguous. V dropped 8 bases and J dropped 0 bases, with 14 bases sitting between them. CDR3 length: 15 residues. Germline V lookup: CDR1 MNHEY, CDR2 SVGEGT.

This clonotype has just a few counts. The chain carries TRBV24-1 and TRBJ1-2; D is perhaps TRBD1 (5 bases). CDR1 and CDR2 (germline): KGHDR, SFDVKD. This CDR3 comprises 15 residues. Trimming removed 4 bases at V and 4 bases at J, with 15 bases between. CDR3 sequence: CATSDPRETFYGYTF. Written as DNA, the CDR3 is TGTGCCACCAGTGACCCCAGGGAAACCTTCTATGGCTACACCTTC.

This clonotype was counted between two and nine times. Germline is not matched at one junction end, which may reflect a read error. The chain recombines TRBV6-5 with TRBJ1-1; 9 bases fit TRBD1. In germline, CDR1 is MNHEY, CDR2 SVGAGI. The CDR3 has 15 residues. In DNA, the CDR3 is TGTGCCAGCAGTTACTCGACAGGGGGGAACTCTGAAGCTTTCTTT. It translates to CASSYSTGGNSEAFF.

The V gene is TRBV29-1, the J gene TRBJ2-6, with TRBD1 matching 7 bases. V dropped 6 bases and J dropped 1; count of bases not matched to a gene: 3. Germline V gene sequence: CDR1 SQVTM, CDR2 ANQGSEA. CDR3 length: 14 amino acids. CDR3 residues: CSVVTGSGANVLTF. CDR3 sequence (DNA): TGCAGCGTGGTGACAGGGTCTGGGGCCAACGTCCTGACTTTC.

A few counts support this clonotype. The chain employs TRBV9 and TRBJ1-6; D is perhaps TRBD1 (5 bases). The CDR3 runs 20 residues. CDR1 and CDR2 from the germline V gene are SGDLS and YYNGEE. The V end was cut by 0 bases, the J end by 9 bases, with 28 bases between. The CDR3 loop reads CASSVEGTETAVGVGSPLHF. The DNA of the CDR3 is TGTGCCAGCAGCGTAGAGGGGACCGAGACAGCGGTCGGGGTGGGTTCACCCCTCCACTTT.

The chain is built from TRBV7-9 and TRBJ1-2; no firm D call. Germline lookup yields CDR1 SEHNR and CDR2 FQNEAQ (reference sequence). V lost 3 bases and J 0 bases, leaving 11 bases between the germline ends. CDR3 length: 15 residues. The CDR3 here is CASSFGWSSNYGYTF. The CDR3 nucleotides are TGTGCCAGCAGCTTCGGATGGTCCTCTAACTATGGCTACACCTTC.

This sequence joins TRBV28 and TRBJ1-3, with 7 bases aligning to TRBD1. The V segment lost 8 bases and the J segment 4 bases; nucleotides outside the gene matches: 8. CDR1 is MDHEN and CDR2 is SYDVKM in the germline V gene. The length of the CDR3 is 14 residues. The CDR3 sequence is CASAHGTDGNTIYF. The CDR3 coding sequence is TGTGCCAGCGCTCACGGGACAGACGGAAACACCATATATTTT.

This clonotype has more than one count but fewer than ten. This rearrangement joins TRBV9 to TRBJ2-3; a weak D match, TRBD1 (5 bases). This CDR3 is 15 amino acids long. Per germline, CDR1 SGDLS and CDR2 YYNGEE. Trimming removed 0 bases at V and 5 bases at J, with 13 bases between. The DNA of the CDR3 is TGTGCCAGCAGCGTAGACAAAGGGGCTGAAGATACGCAGTATTTT. Encoded protein: CASSVDKGAEDTQYF.

This clonotype was picked up many times. The chain uses TRBV5-1 and TRBJ2-1; 10 nucleotides align to TRBD2. With 3 bases clipped from V and 4 bases from J, the junction kept 13 bases outside the gene matches. CDR3 length: 18 amino acids. Germline V lookup: CDR1 SGHRS, CDR2 YFSETQ. The CDR3 region is CASSWPRAERGGYNEQFF. The CDR3 DNA reads as TGCGCCAGCAGCTGGCCCCGGGCGGAGCGGGGGGGGTACAATGAGCAGTTCTTC.

The V gene is TRBV7-9, the J gene TRBJ1-4; the D gene is possibly TRBD1 (5 bases). With 5 bases removed from V and 8 bases from J, the gap between germline ends came to 18 bases. The CDR3 is 15 residues long. The germline gives CDR1 SEHNR, CDR2 FQNEAQ (reference sequence). The CDR3 here is CASSPTWGSGEKLFF. The CDR3 DNA reads TGTGCCAGCAGCCCTACCTGGGGGTCCGGGGAAAAACTGTTTTTT.

This clonotype was found a few times. This chain joins TRBV12-3 or TRBV12-4 and TRBJ2-7; TRBD1 or TRBD2 may be the D gene (5 bases each). Trimming removed 6 bases at V and 4 bases at J, with 19 bases between. The CDR3 length is 15 residues. CDR3: CASSSGTARPYEQYF. CDR3 DNA: TGTGCCAGCAGCTCCGGGACGGCGAGACCTTACGAGCAGTACTTC.

The genes are TRBV5-1 and TRBJ2-1; 7 positions agree with TRBD1. Unmatched junction bases numbered 8, after V lost 5 bases and J lost 3 bases. The germline V gene has CDR1 SGHRS and CDR2 YFSETQ. The CDR3 has 15 residues. The CDR3 nucleotides are TGCGCCAGCAGTTCCCGGGACAGTTACTACAATGAGCAGTTCTTC. Encoded protein: CASSSRDSYYNEQFF.

V and J are TRBV7-2 and TRBJ2-2; 8 bases are shared with TRBD2. The ends lost 3 bases at V and 5 bases at J; junction bases unmatched: 5. Germline loops: CDR1 SGHTA, CDR2 FQGNSA. The CDR3 length is 15 residues. The CDR3 region is CASSLAGGLTGELFF. The CDR3 DNA follows: TGTGCCAGCAGCTTGGCGGGGGGACTTACCGGGGAGCTGTTTTTT.

This clonotype was recorded a few times. V usage is TRBV6-2 or TRBV6-3 and J usage is TRBJ1-5; no definite D call. Trimming pared 7 bases from V and 5 bases from J, leaving 15 bases between. Germline assignment: CDR1 MNHEY and CDR2 SVGEGT. This CDR3 region has 14 residues. The CDR3 protein is CASKRGSVYQPQHF. The CDR3, as DNA: TGTGCCAGCAAGAGAGGCTCCGTCTATCAGCCCCAGCATTTT.